The T cell receptor beta chain described here comes from a study of control samples from healthy donors and cancer patients. Some clones are missing from TCRdb's copy, which holds only in-frame ones; the method was immunoSEQ multiplex PCR. This sample carries around 110,000 clones, 93% of them seen once, and the ten largest clones take over 2.5%. The sequence was obtained from a man between 25 and 39 years old in good health. Specimen: blood.

The DNA of the CDR3 is TGTGCCAGCAGCTCGGGGTCTAGCGGGGGATACACCGGGGAGCTGTTTTTT. This codes for CASSSGSSGGYTGELFF. The V gene is TRBV7-2, the J gene TRBJ2-2; 10 nucleotides align to TRBD2. Germline CDR1 and CDR2: SGHTA and FQGNSA. V shed 4 bases, J shed 3 bases, and the junction held 8 bases outside the gene matches. This CDR3 has 17 amino acids.